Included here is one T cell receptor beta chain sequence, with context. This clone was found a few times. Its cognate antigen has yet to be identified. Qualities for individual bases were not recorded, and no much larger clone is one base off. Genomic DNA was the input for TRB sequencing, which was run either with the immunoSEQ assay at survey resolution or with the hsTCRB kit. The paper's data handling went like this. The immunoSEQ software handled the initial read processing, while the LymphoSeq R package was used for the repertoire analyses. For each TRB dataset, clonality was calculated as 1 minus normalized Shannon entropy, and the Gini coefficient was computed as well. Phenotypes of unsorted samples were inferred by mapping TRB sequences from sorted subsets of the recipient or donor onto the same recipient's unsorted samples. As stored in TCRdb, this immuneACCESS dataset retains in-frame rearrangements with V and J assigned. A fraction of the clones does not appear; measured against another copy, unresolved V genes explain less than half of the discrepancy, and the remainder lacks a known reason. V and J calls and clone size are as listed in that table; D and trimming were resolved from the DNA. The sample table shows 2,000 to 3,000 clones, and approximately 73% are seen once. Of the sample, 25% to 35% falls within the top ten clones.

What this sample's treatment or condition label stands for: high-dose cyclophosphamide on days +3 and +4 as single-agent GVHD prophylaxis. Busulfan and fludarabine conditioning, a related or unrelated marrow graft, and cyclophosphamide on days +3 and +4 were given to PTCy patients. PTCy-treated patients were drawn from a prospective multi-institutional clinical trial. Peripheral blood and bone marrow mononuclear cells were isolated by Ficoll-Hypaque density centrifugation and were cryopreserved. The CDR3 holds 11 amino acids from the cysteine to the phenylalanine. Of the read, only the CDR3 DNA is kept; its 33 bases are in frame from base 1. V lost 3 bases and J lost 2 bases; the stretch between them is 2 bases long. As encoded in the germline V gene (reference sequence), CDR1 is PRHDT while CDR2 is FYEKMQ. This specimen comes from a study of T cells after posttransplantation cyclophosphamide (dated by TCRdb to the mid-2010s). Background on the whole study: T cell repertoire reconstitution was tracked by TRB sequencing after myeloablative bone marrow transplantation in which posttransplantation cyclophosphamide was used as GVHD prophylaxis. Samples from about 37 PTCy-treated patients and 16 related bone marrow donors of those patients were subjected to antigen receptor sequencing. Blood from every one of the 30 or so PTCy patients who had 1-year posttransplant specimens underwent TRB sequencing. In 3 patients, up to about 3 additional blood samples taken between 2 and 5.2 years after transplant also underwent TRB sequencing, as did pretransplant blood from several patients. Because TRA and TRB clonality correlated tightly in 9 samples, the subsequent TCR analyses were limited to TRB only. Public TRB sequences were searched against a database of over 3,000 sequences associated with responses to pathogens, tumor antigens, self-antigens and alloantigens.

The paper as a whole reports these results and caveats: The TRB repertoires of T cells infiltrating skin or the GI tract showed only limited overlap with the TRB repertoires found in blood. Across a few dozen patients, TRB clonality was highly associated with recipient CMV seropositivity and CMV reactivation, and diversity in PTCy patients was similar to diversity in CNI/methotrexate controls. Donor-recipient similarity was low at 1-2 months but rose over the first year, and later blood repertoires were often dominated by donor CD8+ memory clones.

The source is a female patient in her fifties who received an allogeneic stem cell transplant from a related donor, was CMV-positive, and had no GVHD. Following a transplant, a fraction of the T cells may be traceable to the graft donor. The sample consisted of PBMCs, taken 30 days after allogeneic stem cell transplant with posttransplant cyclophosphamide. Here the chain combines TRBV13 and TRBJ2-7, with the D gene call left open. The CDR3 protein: CASSFTYEQYF. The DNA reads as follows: TGTGCCAGCAGCTTTACCTACGAGCAGTACTTC.